The following is a TCR beta chain sequence with its context. Its antigen remains unidentified. The data were obtained in a study of T cells after yellow fever vaccination. On the study more broadly: The authors prepared low-cell-number fractions using SMART-Seq v4 Ultra Low Input.

Overall study findings and caveats: Although the secondary response was weaker, it peaked faster, at day 5 versus 15. The CD4 and CD8 compartments had a small share of their clonotypes in common. Abundant clonotypes from the bulk population could contaminate FACS-sorted repertoires.

TCRdb passed the 5' RACE reads through MiXCR, listing each CDR3 protein once. This table holds about 170,000 distinct CDR3 sequences, about 11% found once. V trimming: 8 bases; J trimming: 8 bases; junction bases outside the gene matches: 12. CDR1 is SQVTM, CDR2 ANQGSEA, per germline. The CDR3 loop spans 13 amino acids. The chain couples TRBV29-1 to TRBJ1-2, with 9 bases that match TRBD1. The clonotype was recovered from a man between 18 and 35 years old who received the YFV17D yellow fever vaccine. Sequencing used CD8+ T cells sorted from PBMCs, obtained 15 days after the yellow fever booster vaccination. This CDR3 reads CSTPSGTGHGYTF. The CDR3 nucleotides read TGCAGCACCCCCTCCGGGACAGGGCACGGCTACACCTTC.